This TCR beta chain is from a study of early stage breast cancer tumors. Study-level background: The ER+/PR+/HER2- tumors included 7 to 9 ductal and a few lobular carcinomas.

Clones were read by immunoSEQ multiplex PCR, and TCRdb kept only the in-frame ones, dropping some. The sample lists fewer than 50,000 clones; around 69% were seen once. The length of the CDR3 is 15 residues. Losses at the gene ends were 5 bases for V and 4 bases for J; bases not matched to a gene: 9. Per the germline V gene, CDR1 is GTSNPN and CDR2 is SVGIG (reference sequence). Study-level results: Blood repertoires resembled normal breast more than tumor. Tumors had roughly 2.4-fold higher T cell density and higher clonality than adjacent normal breast tissue.

Of note for this clone: As yet, its antigen is unknown.

Sequenced: blood. The rearrangement joins TRBV30 to TRBJ2-1; 9 bases fit TRBD1. The receptor was derived from a person between 50 and 60 years old with breast cancer. CDR3 amino acids: CAWFDGQGTYNEQFF. The CDR3 DNA follows: TGTGCCTGGTTCGACGGACAGGGGACTTACAATGAGCAGTTCTTC. The full variable domain, rest sourced from reference TRBV30 and TRBJ2-1, is SQTIHQWPATLVQPVGSPLSLECTVEGTSNPNLYWYRQAAGRGLQLLFYSVGIGQISSEVPQNLSASRPQDRQFILSSKKLLLSDSGFYLCAWFDGQGTYNEQFFGPGTRLTVL.